The present T cell receptor (beta chain) was sequenced within a study of human T cells and chemical hapten exposure. Looking at the study overall: Per-sample TCR yield variability stemmed mainly from small pooled library volume differences.

Time point noted: patch test 3, about 24 weeks after DPC sensitization. Documented treatment: therapeutic diphenylcyclopropenone sensitization with weekly scalp DPC. Drawing of blood took place ahead of applying each patch test. Study-level results: Expanded TCRs showed more large CDR3 clusters than pre-sensitization or healthy control sets. Donors had alopecia, so their immune response may differ from healthy people's.

The germline CDR1 and CDR2 sequences are SGHRS and YFSETQ. The junction had 5 bases not matched to a gene; V was cut back by 0 bases and J by 8 bases. The CDR3 is 15 residues long. Notes on this clonotype: Its antigen is still unknown.

TCRdb fed the RACE reads into MiXCR, producing one record per CDR3 protein. The sample includes 100,000 to 150,000 distinct CDR3 sequences, about 10% of them seen just once. This sequence was found in a woman aged 45 to 65 with alopecia areata. Some clones in this sample may be carry-over from other donors' samples. The source was whole blood, collected in connection with sensitization to the hapten diphenylcyclopropenone (DPC). The chain recombines TRBV5-1 with TRBJ2-1, with 10 bases identical to TRBD2. This CDR3 is CASSLGSGGADEQFF. The CDR3 DNA sequence: TGCGCCAGCAGCTTGGGGAGCGGGGGGGCGGATGAGCAGTTCTTC.